These 8 T cell receptor beta chains share one sample of origin, sequenced in a study of tumor-infiltrating lymphocytes in localized non-small cell lung cancer. Profiled with immunoSEQ multiplex PCR; TCRdb holds only in-frame clones, not every one. The sample records some 10,000 clones, over 65% being singletons. The sequenced sample was uninvolved lung tissue not adjacent to the tumor. The receptors were gathered from a human donor with non-small cell lung cancer.

The chain carries TRBV7-2 and TRBJ2-6; D is ambiguous. Trimming stripped 3 bases from V and 0 bases from J, with 6 bases between. CDR1 and CDR2 (germline): SGHTA, FQGNSA. The CDR3 sequence is 15 residues long. The chain's CDR3 is CASSFPLSGANVLTF. The CDR3, as DNA: TGTGCCAGCAGCTTCCCCCTCTCTGGGGCCAACGTCCTGACTTTC.

The CDR3 reads CASSPGLVTDTQYF. The CDR3 region has the DNA TGTGCCAGCAGCCCGGGACTAGTGACAGATACGCAGTATTTT. V usage is TRBV7-2 and J usage is TRBJ2-3, with 8 bases identical to TRBD2. The CDR3 is made up of 14 amino acids. In germline, CDR1 is SGHTA, CDR2 FQGNSA. The trim removed 5 bases at V and 3 bases at J, leaving 4 bases unmatched.

The V call is TRBV7-3, the J call TRBJ2-3; TRBD1 aligns across 8 bases. V was clipped by 3 bases and J by 4 bases; unmatched bases: 3. The CDR3 has 14 amino acids. Germline CDR1 and CDR2: SGHTA and FQGTGA. The CDR3 nucleotides are TGTGCCAGCAGCTTGCAGGGGGCGGCAGATACGCAGTATTTT. It encodes CASSLQGAADTQYF.

This clone came up once. The J gene is TRBJ2-3, the V gene TRBV19, with D perhaps assigned TRBD1 or TRBD2 (6 bases each). Between the trimmed V and J ends, which lost 6 bases and 5 bases, there was a span of 18 bases. The CDR3 contains 15 residues. The germline gives CDR1 LNHDA, CDR2 SQIVND (reference sequence). The CDR3 loop reads CASRGRRAGEDTQYF. The CDR3 nucleotides are TGTGCCAGTAGGGGAAGGAGGGCAGGGGAAGATACGCAGTATTTT.

Concerning this clone itself: Germline and junction disagree at one end, which may indicate a read error. This chain connects TRBV11-3 to TRBJ2-1; tentative D call: TRBD1 (6 bases). The CDR3 sequence is 17 residues long. Per the germline V gene, CDR1 is SGHNT and CDR2 is YENEEA. The CDR3 sequence is CASSLESQGSSYNEQFF. CDR3 in DNA: TGTGCCAGCAGCCTAGAGTCGCAGGGGAGCTCCTACAATGAGCAGTTCTTC.

This rearrangement joins TRBV28 to TRBJ1-5, with 7 bases lining up with TRBD1. This CDR3 contains 14 residues. Germline lookup yields CDR1 MDHEN and CDR2 SYDVKM. The V segment lost 5 bases and the J segment 10 bases; nucleotides outside the gene matches: 11. The CDR3 nucleotides are TGTGCCAGCAGTACGAACCGGGACAGTCAACCCCAGCATTTT. As protein: CASSTNRDSQPQHF.

The chain has TRBV23-1 and TRBJ1-5; no definite D call. TRBV23-1 is an ORF for which the function is uncertain. CDR3 length equals 17 residues. The V and J ends lost 1 base and 7 bases respectively, with 20 bases between them. CDR3 in DNA: TGCGCCAGCAGTCAATTGTGGGCCAAGGAAGATGGCCAGCCCCAGCATTTT. Its translation: CASSQLWAKEDGQPQHF.

CDR3 protein: CASSPKRTGADGYTF. The CDR3 DNA is TGTGCCAGCTCCCCCAAACGCACAGGGGCGGATGGCTACACCTTC. The chain employs TRBV18 and TRBJ1-2; 7 nucleotides agree with TRBD1. J was trimmed by 6 bases and V by 6 bases; bases with no gene match: 13. Looked up from germline, CDR1 is KGHSH and CDR2 is LQKENI. This CDR3 is 15 amino acids long.